The entry below gives a single TCR beta chain sequence along with its context. Its cognate antigen has yet to be identified. One base away there is no much larger clone; base qualities are not given. The library was obtained by PCR. Reads for this sample came from an Illumina HiSeq 2500. Molecular barcoding was employed in the preparation of TCR libraries, with unique molecular identifiers being used to normalize TCRbeta repertoire quantification. Clones were called with MiXCR by TCRdb after fastp trimmed the public reads at Q25, and only in-frame beta chains were retained. Duplicate CDR3 protein sequences are folded into a single record with the most common DNA and genes. The sample records some 600,000 distinct CDR3 sequences, around 13% of which are singletons. The ten most abundant clones make up about 2% of the sample. The treatment or condition label corresponds to: allogeneic hematopoietic cell transplantation with graft depleted of TCRalphabeta T cells and CD19 B cells. The transplant recipients were children given TCRalphabeta/CD19-depleted allogeneic hematopoietic cell grafts.

This sample was taken from a study of T-cell reconstitution after alpha-beta-depleted transplantation in children (dated by TCRdb to about 2016). With respect to the entire study: Using TCR repertoire profiling, the study quantitatively followed how T-cell immune reconstitution unfolded in children after TCRalphabeta/CD19-depleted allogeneic hematopoietic cell transplantation.

The CDR3 measures 19 amino acids from cysteine to phenylalanine. The kept DNA is CDR3 alone, 57 bases in frame from the first base. The V end gives up 0 bases and the J end 2 bases, leaving 13 bases in the junction not matched to a gene. CDR1 and CDR2, per the germline V gene, are LGHNA and YSLEER. Beyond this particular receptor, the publication reports: The apparently early alphabetaT-cell count recovery about two months after transplant was reportedly dependent on only several hundred rapidly expanded clones derived from non-depleted graft cells. Over the following months the frequencies of hyperexpanded clones went down, and after one year T-cell counts and TCRbeta diversity were mostly credited to newly produced T cells. The high TCRbeta diversity at day 60 in some patients was ascribed to recipient T cells and intrathymic progenitors that had survived conditioning.

The chain couples TRBV4-3 to TRBJ2-5; TRBD2 matches 9 bases in the middle. This TCR was recovered from a male patient younger than 18 who had a stem cell transplant for acute myeloid leukemia, so the T cells may come from the graft donor. The source material was PBMCs, mostly from graft donor cells, sampled 360 days after TCRalphabeta/CD19-depleted stem cell transplant. The CDR3 here reads CASSQDQAGGSGGQETQYF. In nucleotides, the sequence is TGCGCCAGCAGCCAAGATCAAGCGGGAGGTAGTGGGGGTCAAGAGACCCAGTACTTC.